This is a list of T cell receptor beta chains from one sample in a study of T cells in Graves' hyperthyroidism and ophthalmopathy. TCRdb reprocessed the multiplex PCR reads with MiXCR, giving one entry per CDR3 protein. The table has 340,000 or so distinct CDR3 sequences, about 18% seen once. Sequenced: blood. These receptors were taken from a woman aged 45-65 years with Graves' hyperthyroidism. Each CDR3 is given with its conserved first and last residue. D genes are given only for firm matches. Only part of the rows carry a size: once, few, many, or a class if the clone is expanded.

j_gene: TRBJ1-2; v_gene: TRBV29-1; d_gene: TRBD1; abundance: few; CDR3aa: CSVWDRGPNYGYTF; CDR3nt: TGCAGCGTTTGGGACAGGGGGCCTAACTATGGCTACACCTTC
j_gene: TRBJ2-3; v_gene: TRBV7-3; d_gene: TRBD2; abundance: few; CDR3aa: CASSSHASGGGGAQYF; CDR3nt: TGTGCCAGCAGCTCCCATGCTAGCGGGGGGGGCGGCGCGCAGTATTTT
j_gene: TRBJ2-5; v_gene: TRBV11-2; d_gene: NA; abundance: many; CDR3aa: CASSLVVETQYF; CDR3nt: TGTGCCAGCAGCTTAGTGGTAGAGACCCAGTACTTC
j_gene: TRBJ2-2; v_gene: TRBV4-2; d_gene: NA; abundance: many; CDR3aa: CASSQDTRAGEGSGELFF; CDR3nt: TGTGCCAGCAGCCAAGATACGAGGGCAGGGGAAGGGTCCGGGGAGCTGTTTTTT
j_gene: TRBJ2-3; v_gene: TRBV5-1; d_gene: NA; abundance: many; CDR3aa: CASSLNHGGTNTQYF; CDR3nt: TGCGCCAGCAGCTTGAATCACGGAGGGACGAATACGCAGTATTTT
j_gene: TRBJ2-1; v_gene: TRBV5-1; d_gene: TRBD1; abundance: few; CDR3aa: CASSASNGTGGSSGNNEQFF; CDR3nt: TGCGCCAGCAGCGCCTCTAATGGGACAGGGGGTTCTAGCGGGAACAATGAGCAGTTCTTC
j_gene: TRBJ1-1; v_gene: TRBV5-1; d_gene: TRBD1; abundance: NA; CDR3aa: CASSNRDRLTTEAFF; CDR3nt: TGCGCCAGCAGCAACAGGGACAGACTGACCACTGAAGCTTTCTTT
j_gene: TRBJ2-7; v_gene: TRBV28; d_gene: NA; abundance: many; CDR3aa: CASSLRSYEQYF; CDR3nt: TGTGCCAGCAGTTTACGTTCCTACGAGCAGTACTTC
j_gene: TRBJ1-4; v_gene: TRBV30; d_gene: NA; abundance: few; CDR3aa: CAWNMGGVNEKLFF; CDR3nt: TGTGCCTGGAATATGGGGGGGGTAAATGAAAAACTGTTTTTT
j_gene: TRBJ1-1; v_gene: TRBV6-1; d_gene: NA; abundance: NA; CDR3aa: CASSEVRENTEAFF; CDR3nt: TGTGCCAGCAGTGAAGTTCGAGAGAACACTGAAGCTTTCTTT
j_gene: TRBJ2-3; v_gene: TRBV5-4; d_gene: NA; abundance: few; CDR3aa: CASSGRDQSTDTQYF; CDR3nt: TGTGCCAGCAGCGGCCGGGACCAAAGCACAGATACGCAGTATTTT
j_gene: TRBJ1-2; v_gene: TRBV3-1; d_gene: NA; abundance: many; CDR3aa: CASSPHDQQIGGYGYTF; CDR3nt: TGTGCCAGCAGCCCCCATGATCAACAAATAGGGGGCTATGGCTACACCTTC
j_gene: TRBJ1-5; v_gene: TRBV6-4; d_gene: NA; abundance: NA; CDR3aa: CANLRQFSNQPQHF; CDR3nt: TGTGCCAACCTGAGACAGTTTAGCAATCAGCCCCAGCATTTT
j_gene: TRBJ2-1; v_gene: TRBV11-2; d_gene: TRBD2; abundance: NA; CDR3aa: CASSLGRLAGDEQFF; CDR3nt: TGTGCCAGCAGCTTGGGTAGACTAGCGGGGGATGAGCAGTTCTTC
j_gene: TRBJ1-1; v_gene: TRBV6-5; d_gene: NA; abundance: NA; CDR3aa: CASSYRGPPTEAFF; CDR3nt: TGTGCCAGCAGTTACAGGGGTCCGCCCACTGAAGCTTTCTTT
j_gene: TRBJ2-1; v_gene: TRBV5-1; d_gene: NA; abundance: few; CDR3aa: CASSLGAFGSYNEQFF; CDR3nt: TGCGCCAGCAGCTTGGGGGCGTTTGGATCCTACAATGAGCAGTTCTTC
j_gene: TRBJ1-2; v_gene: TRBV2; d_gene: NA; abundance: NA; CDR3aa: CASLPTPNYGYTF; CDR3nt: TGTGCCAGCCTTCCCACGCCGAACTATGGCTACACCTTC
j_gene: TRBJ2-2; v_gene: TRBV6-9; d_gene: NA; abundance: NA; CDR3aa: CASSELPGTNTGELFF; CDR3nt: TGCGCCAGCAGTGAGCTCCCGGGAACTAACACCGGGGAGCTGTTTTTT
j_gene: TRBJ2-1; v_gene: TRBV20-1; d_gene: NA; abundance: many; CDR3aa: CSVRKFAGRQNNEQFF; CDR3nt: TGCAGTGTCAGGAAGTTCGCAGGAAGGCAGAACAATGAGCAGTTCTTC
j_gene: TRBJ2-2; v_gene: TRBV20-1; d_gene: NA; abundance: NA; CDR3aa: CSARQGSNTGELFF; CDR3nt: TGCAGTGCTAGACAGGGCTCGAACACCGGGGAGCTGTTTTTT
j_gene: TRBJ2-7; v_gene: TRBV28; d_gene: TRBD2; abundance: NA; CDR3aa: CASRGIAGYSYEQYF; CDR3nt: TGTGCCAGCAGGGGGATAGCGGGGTACTCCTACGAGCAGTACTTC
j_gene: TRBJ2-2; v_gene: TRBV10-3; d_gene: TRBD1; abundance: many; CDR3aa: CAISESTGTGELFF; CDR3nt: TGTGCCATCAGTGAGTCGACAGGGACCGGGGAGCTGTTTTTT
j_gene: TRBJ1-1; v_gene: TRBV29-1; d_gene: NA; abundance: few; CDR3aa: CSVERLWGNTEAFF; CDR3nt: TGCAGCGTTGAGAGATTATGGGGGAACACTGAAGCTTTCTTT
j_gene: TRBJ2-7; v_gene: TRBV2; d_gene: TRBD2; abundance: many; CDR3aa: CASSEGGSTYEQYF; CDR3nt: TGTGCCAGCAGTGAAGGCGGGAGCACCTACGAGCAGTACTTC
j_gene: TRBJ2-4; v_gene: TRBV5-6; d_gene: NA; abundance: NA; CDR3aa: CASSPAIAKNIQYF; CDR3nt: TGTGCCAGCAGCCCGGCCATAGCCAAAAACATTCAGTACTTC
j_gene: TRBJ1-1; v_gene: TRBV29-1; d_gene: TRBD1; abundance: NA; CDR3aa: CSVEAGGGTEAFF; CDR3nt: TGCAGCGTTGAAGCAGGGGGAGGAACTGAAGCTTTCTTT
j_gene: TRBJ1-1; v_gene: TRBV20-1; d_gene: TRBD1; abundance: few; CDR3aa: CSARDRGRRGDTETFF; CDR3nt: TGCAGTGCTAGGGACAGGGGCCGCCGGGGGGACACTGAAACTTTCTTT
j_gene: TRBJ1-2; v_gene: TRBV29-1; d_gene: NA; abundance: NA; CDR3aa: CSDGGAGNYGYTF; CDR3nt: TGCAGCGATGGGGGTGCAGGCAACTATGGCTACACCTTC
j_gene: TRBJ2-2; v_gene: TRBV20-1; d_gene: NA; abundance: many; CDR3aa: CSARDPGLTGTGELFF; CDR3nt: TGCAGTGCTAGAGATCCCGGACTGACGGGAACCGGGGAGCTGTTTTTT
j_gene: TRBJ2-1; v_gene: TRBV24-1; d_gene: NA; abundance: many; CDR3aa: CATSDLDHSSSYNEQFF; CDR3nt: TGTGCCACCAGTGATTTAGACCACTCGAGCTCCTACAATGAGCAGTTCTTC
j_gene: TRBJ2-3; v_gene: TRBV14; d_gene: NA; abundance: NA; CDR3aa: CASSQDSGPTDTQYF; CDR3nt: TGTGCCAGCAGCCAAGATAGCGGACCCACAGATACGCAGTATTTT
j_gene: TRBJ1-2; v_gene: TRBV20-1; d_gene: NA; abundance: many; CDR3aa: CSAQLGSSNYGYTF; CDR3nt: TGCAGTGCCCAGCTCGGGAGTTCTAACTATGGCTACACCTTC
j_gene: TRBJ1-1; v_gene: TRBV4-1; d_gene: NA; abundance: NA; CDR3aa: CASSQAQGGGTEAFF; CDR3nt: TGCGCCAGCAGCCAAGCCCAGGGCGGTGGCACTGAAGCTTTCTTT
j_gene: TRBJ2-7; v_gene: TRBV28; d_gene: TRBD2; abundance: few; CDR3aa: CASSSAERGSYEQYF; CDR3nt: TGTGCCAGCAGTTCCGCCGAGCGGGGCTCCTACGAGCAGTACTTC
j_gene: TRBJ2-1; v_gene: TRBV6-1; d_gene: NA; abundance: many; CDR3aa: CASSPDRSSSYNEQFF; CDR3nt: TGTGCCAGCAGCCCCGACAGGAGCAGCTCCTACAATGAGCAGTTCTTC
j_gene: TRBJ2-2; v_gene: TRBV19; d_gene: NA; abundance: NA; CDR3aa: CASSIEGRVGVNTGELFF; CDR3nt: TGTGCCAGTAGTATAGAGGGGCGTGTGGGGGTCAACACCGGGGAGCTGTTTTTT
j_gene: TRBJ2-2; v_gene: TRBV6-6; d_gene: NA; abundance: NA; CDR3aa: CASSYSLLTANTGELFF; CDR3nt: TGTGCCAGCAGTTACTCGCTTTTGACAGCCAACACCGGGGAGCTGTTTTTT
j_gene: TRBJ2-7; v_gene: TRBV4-1; d_gene: TRBD2; abundance: NA; CDR3aa: CASSHPTTSGSYEQYF; CDR3nt: TGCGCCAGCAGCCATCCCACGACTAGCGGCTCCTACGAGCAGTACTTC
j_gene: TRBJ2-2; v_gene: TRBV5-1; d_gene: NA; abundance: few; CDR3aa: CASSLGYEGPGELFF; CDR3nt: TGCGCCAGCAGCTTGGGATACGAAGGTCCGGGGGAGCTGTTTTTT
j_gene: TRBJ1-2; v_gene: TRBV28; d_gene: NA; abundance: few; CDR3aa: CASRYQTNYGYTF; CDR3nt: TGTGCCAGCAGATATCAAACTAACTATGGCTACACCTTC
j_gene: TRBJ2-4; v_gene: TRBV5-1; d_gene: TRBD1; abundance: many; CDR3aa: CASSSDRGNIQYF; CDR3nt: TGCGCCAGCAGCTCGGACAGGGGAAACATTCAGTACTTC
j_gene: TRBJ2-2; v_gene: TRBV27; d_gene: NA; abundance: few; CDR3aa: CASSTTGTGTGELFF; CDR3nt: TGTGCCAGCAGTACGACCGGGACCGGCACCGGGGAGCTGTTTTTT
j_gene: TRBJ2-2; v_gene: TRBV7-9; d_gene: NA; abundance: NA; CDR3aa: CASSEPLDLTGELFF; CDR3nt: TGTGCCAGCAGCGAGCCCCTTGATTTGACCGGGGAGCTGTTTTTT
j_gene: TRBJ2-3; v_gene: TRBV11-2; d_gene: TRBD1; abundance: many; CDR3aa: CASSLGTGGANTQYF; CDR3nt: TGTGCCAGCAGCCTCGGGACAGGGGGCGCGAATACGCAGTATTTT
j_gene: TRBJ1-4; v_gene: TRBV7-9; d_gene: NA; abundance: few; CDR3aa: CASSSRKDIHEKLFF; CDR3nt: TGTGCCAGCAGCTCTCGGAAAGACATCCATGAAAAACTGTTTTTT
j_gene: TRBJ2-1; v_gene: TRBV27; d_gene: TRBD2; abundance: few; CDR3aa: CASSSLSGSLNEQFF; CDR3nt: TGTGCCAGCAGTTCTCTAAGCGGGAGCTTAAATGAGCAGTTCTTC
j_gene: TRBJ2-5; v_gene: TRBV6-2/TRBV6-3; d_gene: NA; abundance: many; CDR3aa: CASSYGQDGRETQYF; CDR3nt: TGTGCCAGCAGTTACGGCCAGGACGGCCGGGAGACCCAGTACTTC
j_gene: TRBJ1-1; v_gene: TRBV6-1; d_gene: NA; abundance: many; CDR3aa: CASRQSEAFF; CDR3nt: TGTGCCAGCAGACAAAGCGAAGCTTTCTTT
j_gene: TRBJ2-2; v_gene: TRBV7-3; d_gene: NA; abundance: NA; CDR3aa: CASSLPRDGGELFF; CDR3nt: TGTGCCAGCAGCTTACCTAGGGACGGCGGGGAGCTGTTTTTT
j_gene: TRBJ2-1; v_gene: TRBV28; d_gene: TRBD2; abundance: many; CDR3aa: CASSFGGRGSYNEQFF; CDR3nt: TGTGCCAGCAGTTTTGGCGGGAGGGGCTCCTACAATGAGCAGTTCTTC
j_gene: TRBJ2-2; v_gene: TRBV14; d_gene: NA; abundance: NA; CDR3aa: CASSQVLVGGELFF; CDR3nt: TGTGCCAGCAGCCAAGTCCTAGTCGGCGGGGAGCTGTTTTTT
j_gene: TRBJ2-2; v_gene: TRBV11-3; d_gene: TRBD1; abundance: few; CDR3aa: CASSNGQAVYTGELFF; CDR3nt: TGTGCCAGCAGCAACGGACAGGCGGTATACACCGGGGAGCTGTTTTTT
j_gene: TRBJ1-5; v_gene: TRBV18; d_gene: NA; abundance: many; CDR3aa: CASRGGNSNQPQHF; CDR3nt: TGTGCCAGCCGGGGGGGAAATAGCAATCAGCCCCAGCATTTT
j_gene: TRBJ1-6; v_gene: TRBV9; d_gene: TRBD1; abundance: NA; CDR3aa: CASSATPGGHNSPLHF; CDR3nt: TGTGCCAGCAGCGCGACACCAGGGGGCCATAATTCACCCCTCCACTTT
j_gene: TRBJ2-7; v_gene: TRBV10-3; d_gene: NA; abundance: many; CDR3aa: CAISPSAYEQYF; CDR3nt: TGTGCCATCAGTCCGTCGGCCTACGAGCAGTACTTC